This entry lists 9 T cell receptor beta chains sequenced from one sample in a study of PD-1 blockade in classical Hodgkin lymphoma. Stated time point: cycle 4 day 1 (C4D1), after 5 to 7 weeks of nivolumab. Every single patient, without exception, relapsed after autologous stem cell transplantation, and brentuximab vedotin exposure varied. The assay was immunoSEQ multiplex PCR, and TCRdb's table has in-frame clones only and misses some. Seen here are tens of thousands of clones, approximately 80% observed once, and the top ten hold around 20%. The sequencing used peripheral blood mononuclear cells (PBMCs), collected before the fourth cycle of nivolumab. These receptors were taken from a human donor with classical Hodgkin lymphoma.

V usage is TRBV18 and J usage is TRBJ1-3; TRBD1 agrees at 7 bases. The CDR3 spans 18 residues. The junction had 13 bases not matched to a gene; V was cut back by 5 bases and J by 0 bases. From germline, CDR1 is KGHSH and CDR2 LQKENI. The CDR3 nucleotides are TGTGCCAGCTCAATCCGCGGCGGGACAGCCGGCTCTGGAAACACCATATATTTT. Encoded protein: CASSIRGGTAGSGNTIYF. Drawing the rest from reference TRBV18 and TRBJ1-3, the complete variable domain is NAGVMQNPRHLVRRRGQEARLRCSPMKGHSHVYWYRQLPEEGLKFMVYLQKENIIDESGMPKERFSAEFPKEGPSILRIQQVVRGDSAAYFCASSIRGGTAGSGNTIYFGEGSWLTVV.

This chain connects TRBV7-9 to TRBJ1-2, with D unclear. The CDR3 length is 13 residues. The germline CDR1 and CDR2 sequences are SEHNR and FQNEAQ (reference sequence). Trimming shortened V by 3 bases and J by 2 bases, and 7 bases separated the two germline ends. The CDR3, as DNA: TGTGCCAGCAGCTTTGGGCAGAACTATGGCTACACCTTC. Protein: CASSFGQNYGYTF.

This rearrangement joins TRBV6-5 to TRBJ1-2, with TRBD1 identical over 7 bases. Germline CDR1 reads MNHEY; CDR2 reads SVGAGI. This CDR3 is 13 amino acids long. V lost 5 bases and J lost 8; bases outside the gene matches: 8. CDR3 protein: CASSNNRGGGYTF. The CDR3 DNA is TGTGCCAGCAGTAATAACAGGGGCGGCGGCTACACCTTC.

The chain couples TRBV15 to TRBJ1-1; D remains unclear. The length of the CDR3 is 14 residues. Trimming removed 1 base from V and 1 base from J, with 7 bases in between. Germline CDR1 and CDR2: LNHNV and YYDKDF (reference sequence). The CDR3 here is CATSRVYGNTEAFF. In DNA form, the CDR3 reads TGTGCCACCAGCAGAGTGTACGGGAACACTGAAGCTTTCTTT.

The chain couples TRBV13 to TRBJ2-3; 7 bases fit TRBD2. The V gene end was trimmed by 2 bases and the J gene end by 6 bases; junction bases not matched to a gene: 5. The germline gives CDR1 PRHDT, CDR2 FYEKMQ (reference sequence). The CDR3 is made up of 14 amino acids. The CDR3 spells CASSLRGDGDTQYF. Here the CDR3 DNA reads TGTGCCAGCAGCTTACGGGGGGACGGGGATACGCAGTATTTT.

The rearrangement uses TRBV6-5 and TRBJ2-1, with 7 bases matching TRBD2. Germline CDR1 MNHEY, CDR2 SVGAGI. With 4 bases clipped from V and 1 base from J, the junction kept 7 bases outside the gene matches. The CDR3 contains 16 residues. The CDR3 sequence is CASSSQMGGSYNEQFF. CDR3 nucleotide sequence: TGTGCCAGCAGTTCCCAGATGGGAGGGTCCTACAATGAGCAGTTCTTC.

This clone has just one count. The chain links TRBV27 to TRBJ2-7; 8 bases line up with TRBD1. V trimming: 3 bases; J trimming: 2 bases; junction bases outside the gene matches: 3. The CDR3 extends over 14 amino acids. The germline V gene encodes CDR1 MNHEY and CDR2 SMNVEV (reference sequence). The CDR3 nucleotides read TGTGCCAGCAGTTTCGACAGGGGACCCTACGAGCAGTACTTC. Translated: CASSFDRGPYEQYF.

In nucleotides, the CDR3 is TGTGCCAGCAGTCACCCCGCGCGGGGCGGCTACACCTTC. It is translated as CASSHPARGGYTF. The J gene is TRBJ1-2, the V gene TRBV27; D is perhaps TRBD1 (5 bases). Germline assignment: CDR1 MNHEY and CDR2 SMNVEV (reference sequence). CDR3 length equals 13 residues. V lost 5 bases to trimming and J lost 8 bases, with 15 bases between them.

V gene TRBV6-1 combines with J gene TRBJ1-2; D possibly corresponds to TRBD1 (5 bases). V was clipped by 4 bases and J by 6 bases, with 12 bases between them. The CDR3 contains 13 residues. The V gene's germline CDR1 is MNHNS and CDR2 SASEGT. The CDR3 DNA reads as TGTGCCAGCAGTGTGCGGAGCAGGGATGGCTACACCTTC. Its protein is CASSVRSRDGYTF.